These 7 T cell receptor beta chains originate from one sample sequenced in a study of cytomegalovirus exposure and HLA in healthy donors. Only in-frame clones appear in the TCRdb table, and some are missing; sequencing was by immunoSEQ multiplex PCR. The sample holds 100,000 to 150,000 clones, roughly 89% seen once. The sequenced sample consisted of PBMCs. The source is a woman aged 18-30 years in good health and CMV-seronegative.

This clone was counted a single time. The rearrangement links TRBV29-1 to TRBJ1-2, with 11 positions matching TRBD1. Germline V gene lookup returns CDR1 SQVTM and CDR2 ANQGSEA. The CDR3 is made up of 15 amino acids. V shed 7 bases and J 8 bases; nucleotides not matched to a gene: 15. The CDR3 region is CSGWTGGYLGGGYTF. For the CDR3, the DNA is TGCAGCGGATGGACAGGGGGCTACTTGGGGGGCGGCTACACCTTC.

The chain carries TRBV5-4 and TRBJ2-2; tentatively, D is TRBD1 (6 bases). The germline V and J ends were trimmed by 4 bases and 0 bases, with 10 bases remaining between them. Germline loops: CDR1 SGHNT, CDR2 YYREEE (reference sequence). CDR3 length equals 15 residues. The chain's CDR3 is CASSTRDTNTGELFF. The CDR3 DNA sequence: TGTGCCAGCAGCACCCGGGACACGAACACCGGGGAGCTGTTTTTT.

The chain couples TRBV27 to TRBJ1-5; 8 bases map to TRBD1. The CDR3 runs to 15 residues. The germline gives CDR1 MNHEY, CDR2 SMNVEV (reference sequence). With V trimmed by 2 bases and J by 7 bases, 7 bases remained unmatched. CDR3 amino acids: CASSLVGQGRQPQHF. In DNA, the CDR3 is TGTGCCAGCAGTTTAGTAGGACAGGGACGGCAGCCCCAGCATTTT.

The rearrangement joins TRBV9 to TRBJ1-2; D unresolved. Germline V lookup: CDR1 SGDLS, CDR2 YYNGEE. The CDR3 contains 16 residues. Trimming shortened V by 5 bases and J by 0 bases, and 17 bases separated the two germline ends. CDR3 sequence reads: CASRDNPRSANYGYTF. CDR3 nucleotide sequence: TGTGCCAGCAGAGATAATCCAAGGAGCGCTAACTATGGCTACACCTTC.

In DNA form, the CDR3 reads TGTGCCAGCAGCCCCGGGGGTGGCATATATTTT. Protein sequence: CASSPGGGIYF. The gene calls are TRBV11-3 and TRBJ1-3, with a possible D match to TRBD1 (5 bases). From germline, CDR1 is SGHNT and CDR2 YENEEA. Trimming pared 5 bases from V and 12 bases from J, leaving 11 bases between. CDR3 size: 11 residues.

CDR3 DNA: TGTGCCAGCAGCTTACTCCCGGGACAGGCTAACTACGAGCAGTACTTC. It is translated as CASSLLPGQANYEQYF. The chain is built from TRBV7-9 and TRBJ2-7, with 8 bases matching TRBD1. This CDR3 has 16 amino acids. Germline V gene lookup returns CDR1 SEHNR and CDR2 FQNEAQ (reference sequence). V dropped 2 bases and J dropped 3; count of bases not matched to a gene: 9.

This chain connects TRBV5-4 to TRBJ1-1; D unclear. CDR1 and CDR2 from the germline V gene are SGHNT and YYREEE (reference sequence). V gave up 4 bases and J gave up 1 base, with 11 bases separating them. The CDR3 is made up of 14 amino acids. The CDR3 sequence: CASSAGLRNTEAFF. CDR3 nucleotide sequence: TGTGCCAGCAGCGCCGGACTCCGGAACACTGAAGCTTTCTTT.